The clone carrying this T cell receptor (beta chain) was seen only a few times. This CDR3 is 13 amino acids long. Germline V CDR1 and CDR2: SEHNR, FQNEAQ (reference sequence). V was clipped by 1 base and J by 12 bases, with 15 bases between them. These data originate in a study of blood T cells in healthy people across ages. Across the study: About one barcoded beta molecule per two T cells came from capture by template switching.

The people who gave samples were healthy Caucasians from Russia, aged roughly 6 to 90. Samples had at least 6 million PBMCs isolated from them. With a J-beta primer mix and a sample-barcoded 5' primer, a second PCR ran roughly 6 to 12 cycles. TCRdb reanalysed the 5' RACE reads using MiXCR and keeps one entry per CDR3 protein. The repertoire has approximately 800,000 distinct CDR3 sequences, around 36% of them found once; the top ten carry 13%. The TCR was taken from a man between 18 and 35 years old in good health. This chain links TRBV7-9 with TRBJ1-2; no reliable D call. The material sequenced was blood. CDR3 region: CASSLDGGRRHTF. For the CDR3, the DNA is TGTGCCAGCAGCTTAGACGGTGGTAGGCGTCACACCTTC.